This T cell receptor beta chain derives from a study of T cell repertoires in cytomegalovirus infection. Study as a whole: CMV epitopes used comprised recently identified HLA-C-restricted ones and well-studied HLA-B-restricted ones. Indications of both CMV infection and matching HLA type were provided by public TCR beta signatures. Broader study findings: People with CMV and the relevant HLA were identified by cumulative public TCR beta family frequency. Predominance within the ex vivo response was attributable to HLA-C-restricted CMV-specific TCR beta clonotypes.

TCRdb reanalysed the reads using MiXCR and keeps one entry per CDR3 protein. The table shows hundreds of thousands of distinct CDR3 sequences, with around 35% occurring only once. Remarks on this clonotype: Its antigen remains unknown.

The material was cultured PBMCs, obtained from culture after CMV antigen stimulation. This TCR was sampled from a human donor in good health (CMV status not recorded). Some clones in this sample may be carry-over from other donors' samples.

CDR3 protein: CASTGFSYNEQFF. CDR3 DNA: TGTGCCAGTACAGGGTTCTCCTACAATGAGCAGTTCTTC. The V and J genes are TRBV28 and TRBJ2-1, with D possibly matching TRBD1 (6 bases). The ends were cut back, 9 bases at V and 0 bases at J, with 9 bases in the middle. Per the germline V gene, CDR1 is MDHEN and CDR2 is SYDVKM. The CDR3 runs to 13 residues.